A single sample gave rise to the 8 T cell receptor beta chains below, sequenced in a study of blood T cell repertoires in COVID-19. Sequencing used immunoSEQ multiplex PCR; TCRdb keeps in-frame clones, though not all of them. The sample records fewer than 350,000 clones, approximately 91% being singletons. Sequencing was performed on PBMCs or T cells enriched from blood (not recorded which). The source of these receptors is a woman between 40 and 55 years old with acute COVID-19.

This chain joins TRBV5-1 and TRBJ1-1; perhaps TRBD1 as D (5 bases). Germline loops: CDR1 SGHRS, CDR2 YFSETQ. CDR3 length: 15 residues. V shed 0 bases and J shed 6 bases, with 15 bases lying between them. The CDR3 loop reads CASSLGGWGRAEAFF. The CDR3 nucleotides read TGCGCCAGCAGCTTGGGGGGCTGGGGTCGCGCTGAAGCTTTCTTT.

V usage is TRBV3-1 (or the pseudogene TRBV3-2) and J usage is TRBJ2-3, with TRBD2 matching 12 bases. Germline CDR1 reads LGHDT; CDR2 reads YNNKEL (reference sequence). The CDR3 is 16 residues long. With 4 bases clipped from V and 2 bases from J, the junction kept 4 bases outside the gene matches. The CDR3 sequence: CASSLLAGGTTDTQYF. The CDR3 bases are TGTGCCAGCAGCCTGCTAGCGGGGGGGACCACAGATACGCAGTATTTT.

CDR3 nucleotide sequence: TGCGCCAGCAGCAGTCAGGGGGCACACACTGAAGCTTTCTTT. This gives the protein CASSSQGAHTEAFF. This chain uses TRBV5-1 with TRBJ1-1, with 8 bases matching TRBD1. Trimming removed 4 bases from V and 3 bases from J; junction bases left unmatched: 5. This CDR3 is built from 14 residues. Germline CDR1 reads SGHRS; CDR2 reads YFSETQ. Complete variable domain (other parts from reference TRBV5-1 and TRBJ1-1): KAGVTQTPRYLIKTRGQQVTLSCSPISGHRSVSWYQQTPGQGLQFLFEYFSETQRNKGNFPGRFSGRQFSNSRSEMNVSTLELGDSALYLCASSSQGAHTEAFFGQGTRLTVV.

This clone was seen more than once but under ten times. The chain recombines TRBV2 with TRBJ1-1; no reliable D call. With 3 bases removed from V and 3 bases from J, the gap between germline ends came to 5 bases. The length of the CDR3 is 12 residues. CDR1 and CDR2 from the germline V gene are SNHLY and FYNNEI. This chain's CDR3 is CASSESYTEAFF. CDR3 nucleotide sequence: TGTGCCAGCAGTGAGTCTTACACTGAAGCTTTCTTT.

The CDR3 coding sequence is TGTGCCACCAGCAGGGACAGGGGTCCCGGGGAGCTGTTTTTT. Protein sequence: CATSRDRGPGELFF. The chain combines TRBV15 with TRBJ2-2; 9 bases line up with TRBD1. Germline V CDR1 and CDR2: LNHNV, YYDKDF (reference sequence). This CDR3 is built from 14 residues. V lost 3 bases, J lost 6 bases, and 2 bases stayed unmatched.

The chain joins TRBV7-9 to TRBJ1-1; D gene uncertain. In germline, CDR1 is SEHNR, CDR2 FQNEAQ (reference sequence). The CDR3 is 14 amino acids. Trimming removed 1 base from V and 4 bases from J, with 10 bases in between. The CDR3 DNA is TGTGCCAGCAGCTTAGGAGGGAGTCCCACTGAAGCTTTCTTT. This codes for CASSLGGSPTEAFF.

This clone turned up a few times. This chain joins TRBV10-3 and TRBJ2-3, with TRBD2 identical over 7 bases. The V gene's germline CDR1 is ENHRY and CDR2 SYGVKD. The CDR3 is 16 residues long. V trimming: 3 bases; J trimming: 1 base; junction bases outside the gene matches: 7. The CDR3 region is CAISDQRGGGTDTQYF. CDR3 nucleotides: TGTGCCATCAGTGACCAGCGGGGTGGGGGCACAGATACGCAGTATTTT.

CDR3 sequence reads: CASSAPGSQETQYF. In DNA, the CDR3 is TGTGCCAGCTCCGCGCCGGGGTCTCAAGAGACCCAGTACTTC. V and J are TRBV28 and TRBJ2-5; a weak D match, TRBD2 (5 bases). Trimming removed 8 bases at V and 2 bases at J, with 15 bases between. CDR1 is MDHEN and CDR2 is SYDVKM in the germline V gene. The CDR3 has 14 residues.